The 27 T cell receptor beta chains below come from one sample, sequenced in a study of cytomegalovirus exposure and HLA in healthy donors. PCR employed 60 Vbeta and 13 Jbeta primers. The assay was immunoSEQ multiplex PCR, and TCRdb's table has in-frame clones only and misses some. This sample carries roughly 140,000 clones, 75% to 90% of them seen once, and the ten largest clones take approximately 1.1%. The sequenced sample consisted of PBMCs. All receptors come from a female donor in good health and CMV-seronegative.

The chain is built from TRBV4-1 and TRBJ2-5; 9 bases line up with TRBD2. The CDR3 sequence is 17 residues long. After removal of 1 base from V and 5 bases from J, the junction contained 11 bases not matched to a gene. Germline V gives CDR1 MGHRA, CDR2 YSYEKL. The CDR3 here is CASSQVTAGGPDETQYF. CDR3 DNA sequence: TGCGCCAGCAGCCAAGTAACGGCGGGAGGGCCCGATGAGACCCAGTACTTC.

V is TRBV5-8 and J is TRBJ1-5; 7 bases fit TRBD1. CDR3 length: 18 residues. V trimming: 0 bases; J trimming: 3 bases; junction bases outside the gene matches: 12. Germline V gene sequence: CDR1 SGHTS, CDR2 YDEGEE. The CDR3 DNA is TGTGCCAGCAGCTTGGGGGTAGGGGGCCTTTTACCCAATCAGCCCCAGCATTTT. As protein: CASSLGVGGLLPNQPQHF.

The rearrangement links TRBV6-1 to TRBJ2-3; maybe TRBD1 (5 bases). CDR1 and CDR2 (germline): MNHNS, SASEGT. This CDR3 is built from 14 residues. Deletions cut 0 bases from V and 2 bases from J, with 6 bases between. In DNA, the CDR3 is TGTGCCAGCAGTGAAGCGGGGCACACAGATACGCAGTATTTT. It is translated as CASSEAGHTDTQYF.

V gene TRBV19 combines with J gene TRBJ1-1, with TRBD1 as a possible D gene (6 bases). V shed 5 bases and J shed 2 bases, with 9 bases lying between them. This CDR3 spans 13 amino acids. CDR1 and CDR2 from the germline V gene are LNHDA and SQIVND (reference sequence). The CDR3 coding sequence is TGTGCCAGTAGTTTGGGACAAAACACTGAAGCTTTCTTT. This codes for CASSLGQNTEAFF.

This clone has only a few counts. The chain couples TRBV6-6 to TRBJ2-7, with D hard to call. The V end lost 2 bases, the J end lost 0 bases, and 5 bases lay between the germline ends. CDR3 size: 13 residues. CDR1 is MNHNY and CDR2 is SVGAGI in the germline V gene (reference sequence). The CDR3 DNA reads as TGTGCCAGCAGTTACCAGCGCTCCTACGAGCAGTACTTC. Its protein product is CASSYQRSYEQYF.

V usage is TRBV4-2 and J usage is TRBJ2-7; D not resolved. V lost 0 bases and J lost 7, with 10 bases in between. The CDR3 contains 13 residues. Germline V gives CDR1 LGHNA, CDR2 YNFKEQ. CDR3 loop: CASSQDTIVEQYF. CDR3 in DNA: TGTGCCAGCAGCCAAGATACTATCGTTGAGCAGTACTTC.

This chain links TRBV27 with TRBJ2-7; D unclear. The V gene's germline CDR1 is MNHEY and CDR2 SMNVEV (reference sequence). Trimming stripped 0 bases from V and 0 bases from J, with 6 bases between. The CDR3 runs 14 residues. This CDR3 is CASSLSSLSYEQYF. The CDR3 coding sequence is TGTGCCAGCAGTTTATCCTCCCTCTCCTACGAGCAGTACTTC.

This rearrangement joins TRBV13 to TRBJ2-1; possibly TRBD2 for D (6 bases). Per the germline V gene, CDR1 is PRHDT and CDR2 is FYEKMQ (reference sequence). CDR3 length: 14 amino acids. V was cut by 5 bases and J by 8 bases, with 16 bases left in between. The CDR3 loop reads CASSPRSGGYEQFF. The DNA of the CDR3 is TGTGCCAGCAGCCCAAGATCCGGGGGTTATGAGCAGTTCTTC.

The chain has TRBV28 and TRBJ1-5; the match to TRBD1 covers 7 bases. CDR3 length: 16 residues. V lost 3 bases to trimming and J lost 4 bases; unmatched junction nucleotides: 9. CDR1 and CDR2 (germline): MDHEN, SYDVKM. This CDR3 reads CASSLEQGFGNQPQHF. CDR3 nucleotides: TGTGCCAGCAGTTTGGAACAGGGGTTCGGGAATCAGCCCCAGCATTTT.

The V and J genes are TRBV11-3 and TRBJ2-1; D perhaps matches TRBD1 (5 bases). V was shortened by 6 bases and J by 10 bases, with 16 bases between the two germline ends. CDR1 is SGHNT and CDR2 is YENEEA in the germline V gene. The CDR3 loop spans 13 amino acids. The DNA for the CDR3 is TGTGCCAGCAGTTCAAACGGGCCAGGGGAGCAGTTCTTC. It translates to CASSSNGPGEQFF.

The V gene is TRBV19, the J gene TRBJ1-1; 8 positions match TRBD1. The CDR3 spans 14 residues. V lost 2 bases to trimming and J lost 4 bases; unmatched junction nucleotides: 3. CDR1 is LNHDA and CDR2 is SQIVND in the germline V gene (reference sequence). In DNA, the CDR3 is TGTGCCAGTAGTATAACAGGGGGAGGCACTGAAGCTTTCTTT. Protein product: CASSITGGGTEAFF. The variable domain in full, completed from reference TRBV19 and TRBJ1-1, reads DGGITQSPKYLFRKEGQNVTLSCEQNLNHDAMYWYRQDPGQGLRLIYYSQIVNDFQKGDIAEGYSVSREKKESFPLTVTSAQKNPTAFYLCASSITGGGTEAFFGQGTRLTVV.

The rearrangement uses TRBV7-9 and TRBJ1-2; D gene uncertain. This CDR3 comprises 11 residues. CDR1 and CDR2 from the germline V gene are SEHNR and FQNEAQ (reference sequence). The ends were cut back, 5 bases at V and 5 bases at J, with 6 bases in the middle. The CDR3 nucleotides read TGTGCCAGCAGCCGGGGTTATGGCTACACCTTC. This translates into CASSRGYGYTF.

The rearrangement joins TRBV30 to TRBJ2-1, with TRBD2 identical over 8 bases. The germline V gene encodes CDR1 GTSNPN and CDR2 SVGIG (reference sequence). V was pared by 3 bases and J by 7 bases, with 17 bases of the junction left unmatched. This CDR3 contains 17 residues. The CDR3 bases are TGTGCCTGGAGAGAGGGGTTGATAACGGGAGGGTGGAATGAGCAGTTCTTC. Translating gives CAWREGLITGGWNEQFF.

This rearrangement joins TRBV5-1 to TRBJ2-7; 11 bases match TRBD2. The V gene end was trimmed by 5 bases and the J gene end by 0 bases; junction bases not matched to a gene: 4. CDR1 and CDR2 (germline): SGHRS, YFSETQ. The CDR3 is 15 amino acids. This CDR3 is CASRTLAGDSYEQYF. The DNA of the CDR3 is TGCGCCAGCAGGACACTAGCGGGGGACTCCTACGAGCAGTACTTC.

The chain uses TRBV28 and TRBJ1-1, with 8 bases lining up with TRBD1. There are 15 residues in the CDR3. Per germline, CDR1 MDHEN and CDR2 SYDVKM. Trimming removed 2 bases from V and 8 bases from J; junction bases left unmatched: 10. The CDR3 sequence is CASSLLITQGAEAFF. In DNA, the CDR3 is TGTGCCAGCAGTTTACTCATAACCCAGGGGGCCGAAGCTTTCTTT.

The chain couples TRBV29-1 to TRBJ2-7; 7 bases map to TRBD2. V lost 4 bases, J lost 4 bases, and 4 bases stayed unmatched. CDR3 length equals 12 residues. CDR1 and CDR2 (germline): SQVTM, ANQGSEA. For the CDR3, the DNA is TGCAGCGTTGGGGGGGGACGGTACGAGCAGTACTTC. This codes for CSVGGGRYEQYF.

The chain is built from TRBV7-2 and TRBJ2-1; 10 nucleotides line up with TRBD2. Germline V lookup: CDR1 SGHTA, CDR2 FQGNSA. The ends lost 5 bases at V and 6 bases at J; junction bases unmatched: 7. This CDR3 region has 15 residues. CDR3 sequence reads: CASSPSSGRTNEQFF. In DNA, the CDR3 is TGTGCCAGCAGCCCCTCTAGCGGGAGAACCAATGAGCAGTTCTTC.

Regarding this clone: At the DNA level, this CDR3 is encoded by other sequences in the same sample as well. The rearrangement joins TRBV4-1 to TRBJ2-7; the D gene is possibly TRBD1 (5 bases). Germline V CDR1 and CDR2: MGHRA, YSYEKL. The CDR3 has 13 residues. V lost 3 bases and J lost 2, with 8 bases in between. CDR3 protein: CASSHDRAYEQYF. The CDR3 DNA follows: TGCGCCAGCAGCCATGACAGAGCCTACGAGCAGTACTTC.

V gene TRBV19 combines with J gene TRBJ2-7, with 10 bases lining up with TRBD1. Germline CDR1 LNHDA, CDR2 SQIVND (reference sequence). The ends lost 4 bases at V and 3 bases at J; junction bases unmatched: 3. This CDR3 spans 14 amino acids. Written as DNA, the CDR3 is TGTGCCAGTAGTAGAGACAGGGGGCTCTACGAGCAGTACTTC. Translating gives CASSRDRGLYEQYF. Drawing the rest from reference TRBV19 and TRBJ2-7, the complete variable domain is DGGITQSPKYLFRKEGQNVTLSCEQNLNHDAMYWYRQDPGQGLRLIYYSQIVNDFQKGDIAEGYSVSREKKESFPLTVTSAQKNPTAFYLCASSRDRGLYEQYFGPGTRLTVT.

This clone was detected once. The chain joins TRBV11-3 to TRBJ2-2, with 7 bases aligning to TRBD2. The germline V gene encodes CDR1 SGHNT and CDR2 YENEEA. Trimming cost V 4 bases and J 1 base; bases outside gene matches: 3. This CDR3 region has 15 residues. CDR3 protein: CASSSASGNTGELFF. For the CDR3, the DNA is TGTGCCAGCAGCTCCGCTAGCGGGAACACCGGGGAGCTGTTTTTT.

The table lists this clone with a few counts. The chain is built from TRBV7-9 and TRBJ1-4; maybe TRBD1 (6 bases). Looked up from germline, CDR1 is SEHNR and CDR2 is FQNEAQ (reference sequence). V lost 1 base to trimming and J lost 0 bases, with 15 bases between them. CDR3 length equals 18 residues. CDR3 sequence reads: CASSLENRGASTNEKLFF. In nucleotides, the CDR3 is TGTGCCAGCAGCTTAGAGAATCGGGGGGCGTCAACTAATGAAAAACTGTTTTTT.

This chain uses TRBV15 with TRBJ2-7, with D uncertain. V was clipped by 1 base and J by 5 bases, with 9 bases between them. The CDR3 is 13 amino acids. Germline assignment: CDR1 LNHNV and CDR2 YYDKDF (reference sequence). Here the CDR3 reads CATSRGRPDEQYF. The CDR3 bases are TGTGCCACCAGCAGAGGCAGGCCAGACGAGCAGTACTTC.

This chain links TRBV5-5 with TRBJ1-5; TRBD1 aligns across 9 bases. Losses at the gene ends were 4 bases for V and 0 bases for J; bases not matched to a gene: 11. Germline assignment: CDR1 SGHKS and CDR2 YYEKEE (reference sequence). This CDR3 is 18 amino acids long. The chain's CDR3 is CASSKYGTGTYSNQPQHF. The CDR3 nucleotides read TGTGCCAGCAGCAAATATGGGACAGGGACGTATAGCAATCAGCCCCAGCATTTT.

CDR3 protein: CASTPWGGGSGGYTF. The CDR3 region has the DNA TGTGCCAGCACCCCCTGGGGGGGAGGGTCCGGGGGCTACACCTTC. The chain couples TRBV27 to TRBJ1-2; perhaps TRBD1 as D (5 bases). V was trimmed by 7 bases and J by 8 bases, leaving 23 bases between them. Per the germline V gene, CDR1 is MNHEY and CDR2 is SMNVEV (reference sequence). The CDR3 covers 15 residues.

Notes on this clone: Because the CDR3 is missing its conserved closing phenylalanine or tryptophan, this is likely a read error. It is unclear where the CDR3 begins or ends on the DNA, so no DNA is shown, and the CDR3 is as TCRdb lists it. CDR3 loop: CSVETGGTEALV. J is TRBJ1-1 and V is TRBV29-1; the table's D call, TRBD1, was not checked against the DNA. The CDR3 adds up to 12 amino acids, both ends counted. CDR1 SQVTM and CDR2 ANQGSEA come from the germline V gene.

The CDR3 protein is CASSERYGVRSSYEQYF. CDR3 DNA sequence: TGTGCCAGCAGTGAAAGGTATGGAGTCCGCTCCTCCTACGAGCAGTACTTC. The rearrangement joins TRBV25-1 to TRBJ2-7; unclear D gene. Germline-derived CDR1 and CDR2 are MGHDK and SYGVNS. V lost 2 bases and J lost 0, with 17 bases in between. This CDR3 comprises 17 residues.

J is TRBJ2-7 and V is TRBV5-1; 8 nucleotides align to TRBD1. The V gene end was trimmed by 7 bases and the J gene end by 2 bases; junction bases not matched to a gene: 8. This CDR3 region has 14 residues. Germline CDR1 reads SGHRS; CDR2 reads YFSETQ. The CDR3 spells CASGTGTGTYEQYF. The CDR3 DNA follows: TGCGCCAGCGGGACCGGGACAGGTACCTACGAGCAGTACTTC.